One and the same sample provided the 29 T cell receptor beta chains below, sequenced in a study of blood T cell repertoires in COVID-19. Assay: immunoSEQ multiplex PCR; the TCRdb copy retains only in-frame clones and omits some. Of over 55,000 clones in the sample, about 90% are singletons; the top ten hold approximately 4.3%. The sequenced material came from peripheral blood. The source of these receptors is a human donor in a cohort sampled during active COVID-19.

This clone was found a few times. The J gene is TRBJ2-7, the V gene TRBV14; no clear D gene. Germline CDR1 and CDR2: SGHDN and FVKESK. V lost 3 bases and J 0 bases, leaving 6 bases between the germline ends. CDR3 size: 13 residues. CDR3 residues: CASSHINSYEQYF. In DNA, the CDR3 is TGTGCCAGCAGCCACATCAACTCCTACGAGCAGTACTTC.

The chain is built from TRBV5-5 and TRBJ2-5; D is perhaps TRBD2 (5 bases). CDR1 and CDR2 (germline): SGHKS, YYEKEE (reference sequence). This CDR3 region has 15 residues. V shed 4 bases and J shed 4 bases, with 17 bases lying between them. CDR3 in amino acids: CASSPTRGGGETQYF. CDR3 bases: TGTGCCAGCAGCCCCACTAGAGGAGGAGGAGAGACCCAGTACTTC.

The chain joins TRBV20-1 to TRBJ2-1; D gene unclear. Per germline, CDR1 DFQATT and CDR2 SNEGSKA (reference sequence). The CDR3 is 15 amino acids. V was pared by 3 bases and J by 3 bases, with 15 bases between. The CDR3 region has the DNA TGCAGTGCTAGTGTTGCGGTCTCATTCTACAATGAGCAGTTCTTC. Its protein is CSASVAVSFYNEQFF.

This chain joins TRBV7-9 and TRBJ2-1; maybe TRBD2 (6 bases). CDR3 length equals 15 residues. Germline V gives CDR1 SEHNR, CDR2 FQNEAQ (reference sequence). V lost 4 bases and J 3 bases, leaving 13 bases between the germline ends. The CDR3 is CASSSPGLSYNEQFF. The DNA for the CDR3 is TGTGCCAGCAGCTCTCCGGGACTCAGCTACAATGAGCAGTTCTTC.

The chain uses TRBV15 and TRBJ2-1; D possibly corresponds to TRBD1 (6 bases). CDR1 and CDR2 (germline): LNHNV, YYDKDF (reference sequence). The germline V and J ends were trimmed by 0 bases and 0 bases, with 6 bases remaining between them. CDR3 length: 15 residues. The CDR3 DNA reads as TGTGCCACCAGCAGAGAAGGGGGCTCCTACAATGAGCAGTTCTTC. Translated, it gives CATSREGGSYNEQFF.

The V gene is TRBV14, the J gene TRBJ1-2, with D unresolved. V was shortened by 0 bases and J by 7 bases, with 9 bases between the two germline ends. This CDR3 region has 13 residues. CDR1 SGHDN and CDR2 FVKESK come from the germline V gene. This CDR3 reads CASSQEVGFGYTF. The DNA for the CDR3 is TGTGCCAGCAGCCAAGAAGTCGGGTTTGGCTACACCTTC.

V usage is TRBV29-1 and J usage is TRBJ2-1; D not certain. The CDR3 is 10 residues long. Germline CDR1 reads SQVTM; CDR2 reads ANQGSEA. V lost 7 bases to trimming and J lost 9 bases, with 10 bases between them. The CDR3 DNA is TGCAGCGGCCGAAGCGCTGAGCAGTTCTTC. This translates into CSGRSAEQFF.

This clone came up a few times. V usage is TRBV18 and J usage is TRBJ1-4; no definite D call. Germline loops: CDR1 KGHSH, CDR2 LQKENI. The CDR3 is 14 amino acids. Between the trimmed V and J ends, which lost 1 base and 0 bases, there was a span of 3 bases. In DNA form, the CDR3 reads TGTGCCAGCTCACCACTATCAACTAATGAAAAACTGTTTTTT. Translating it yields CASSPLSTNEKLFF.

The chain joins TRBV5-1 to TRBJ2-6, with 9 bases fitting TRBD1. With 4 bases clipped from V and 0 bases from J, the junction kept 11 bases outside the gene matches. Germline V gene sequence: CDR1 SGHRS, CDR2 YFSETQ. CDR3 size: 19 residues. CDR3: CASSVLQGAQSSGANVLTF. CDR3 DNA sequence: TGCGCCAGCAGCGTACTACAGGGGGCGCAAAGCTCTGGGGCCAACGTCCTGACTTTC.

This chain links TRBV6-2 or TRBV6-3 with TRBJ1-6; 7 bases agree with TRBD1. V dropped 6 bases and J dropped 14; count of bases not matched to a gene: 10. Germline V gives CDR1 MNHEY, CDR2 SVGEGT. The CDR3 covers 13 residues. As DNA, the CDR3 is TGTGCCAGCAGCCGACAGGGACCAAGGACCCTCCACTTT. Encoded protein: CASSRQGPRTLHF.

The chain couples TRBV11-3 to TRBJ2-1; 7 nucleotides agree with TRBD2. This CDR3 region has 17 residues. J was trimmed by 5 bases and V by 0 bases; bases with no gene match: 10. The germline gives CDR1 SGHNT, CDR2 YENEEA. The CDR3 is CASSLDRGWGGNNEQFF. CDR3 in DNA: TGTGCCAGCAGCTTAGATCGAGGATGGGGGGGTAACAATGAGCAGTTCTTC.

This chain connects TRBV6-2 or TRBV6-3 to TRBJ1-2, with unresolved D. The germline V gene encodes CDR1 MNHEY and CDR2 SVGEGT. Trimming pared 6 bases from V and 2 bases from J, leaving 16 bases between. The CDR3 runs to 15 residues. The CDR3 spells CASSFLGEVNYGYTF. CDR3 in DNA: TGTGCCAGCAGCTTTCTCGGGGAGGTGAACTATGGCTACACCTTC.

The rearrangement uses TRBV7-2 and TRBJ1-3; TRBD1 matches at 8 bases. Per the germline V gene, CDR1 is SGHTA and CDR2 is FQGNSA. The CDR3 sequence is 16 residues long. The J segment lost 8 bases and the V segment lost 1 base, leaving 10 bases of the junction unmatched. Written as DNA, the CDR3 is TGTGCCAGCAGCTTAGTCGCAGGGGGCACTAAAGACACCATATATTTT. This encodes CASSLVAGGTKDTIYF.

About this clone itself: The same CDR3 arises from other DNA sequences in this sample as well. The chain is built from TRBV13 and TRBJ2-1; 8 nucleotides line up with TRBD2. Germline V gene sequence: CDR1 PRHDT, CDR2 FYEKMQ (reference sequence). The CDR3 contains 16 residues. V was pared by 4 bases and J by 0 bases, with 5 bases of the junction left unmatched. CDR3 DNA: TGTGCCAGCAGCTCCTCGGGGGGGAGCTCCTACAATGAGCAGTTCTTC. It encodes CASSSSGGSSYNEQFF.

J is TRBJ2-3 and V is TRBV30; TRBD2 aligns across 11 bases. Losses at the gene ends were 5 bases for V and 6 bases for J; bases not matched to a gene: 4. Per the germline V gene, CDR1 is GTSNPN and CDR2 is SVGIG (reference sequence). The CDR3 extends over 13 amino acids. The CDR3 coding sequence is TGTGCCTGGGCTCTAGCGGGAGGCGATACGCAGTATTTT. Translated: CAWALAGGDTQYF.

This chain's CDR3 is CASSLAPSGSDEQFF. The DNA for the CDR3 is TGCGCCAGCAGCTTGGCACCTAGCGGGAGTGATGAGCAGTTCTTC. This sequence joins TRBV5-1 and TRBJ2-1; 10 bases are shared with TRBD2. V shed 0 bases, J shed 8 bases, and the junction held 5 bases outside the gene matches. CDR3 size: 15 residues. Germline assignment: CDR1 SGHRS and CDR2 YFSETQ.

The V and J genes are TRBV4-3 and TRBJ1-1, with D possibly matching TRBD1 (6 bases). The CDR3 totals 14 residues. Germline V CDR1 and CDR2: LGHNA, YSLEER. With 0 bases removed from V and 4 bases from J, the gap between germline ends came to 9 bases. CDR3: CASSQDPRGTEAFF. The CDR3 bases are TGCGCCAGCAGCCAAGATCCCAGGGGCACTGAAGCTTTCTTT.

The chain carries TRBV19 and TRBJ1-5; D is undetermined. Deletions cut 5 bases from V and 4 bases from J, with 15 bases between. Looked up from germline, CDR1 is LNHDA and CDR2 is SQIVND (reference sequence). CDR3 length equals 15 residues. The CDR3 DNA follows: TGTGCCAGTAGTCGTGGAGTTAATTTTAATCAGCCCCAGCATTTT. Translated, it gives CASSRGVNFNQPQHF.

The table lists this clone with a count of one. The V gene is TRBV10-2, the J gene TRBJ2-1; 10 bases are a match to TRBD1. This CDR3 has 14 residues. J was trimmed by 9 bases and V by 10 bases; bases with no gene match: 12. Germline CDR1 WSHSY, CDR2 SAAADI. This CDR3 reads CANPRDRGLPEQFF. The CDR3 DNA reads TGCGCCAACCCAAGAGACAGGGGGCTTCCTGAGCAGTTCTTC.

The V call is TRBV7-2, the J call TRBJ2-5; 10 nucleotides align to TRBD2. V shed 4 bases and J 5 bases; nucleotides not matched to a gene: 7. Germline CDR1 reads SGHTA; CDR2 reads FQGNSA. This CDR3 comprises 15 residues. CDR3 protein: CASSSSTGLAETQYF. CDR3 nucleotides: TGTGCCAGCAGCTCAAGCACGGGACTAGCGGAGACCCAGTACTTC.

The chain employs TRBV29-1 and TRBJ2-7, with 10 nucleotides matching TRBD1. V dropped 6 bases and J dropped 9; count of bases not matched to a gene: 17. Germline-derived CDR1 and CDR2 are SQVTM and ANQGSEA. There are 15 residues in the CDR3. The DNA for the CDR3 is TGCAGCGTGACCTACTCCGGGACAGGGGCCTCCGGGCAGTACTTC. Translation: CSVTYSGTGASGQYF.

The rearrangement uses TRBV19 and TRBJ2-7, with 14 bases fitting TRBD2. CDR3 length equals 14 residues. Germline CDR1 LNHDA, CDR2 SQIVND (reference sequence). The trim removed 8 bases at V and 4 bases at J, leaving 4 bases unmatched. For the CDR3, the DNA is TGTGCCAGTGGGGGGACTAGCGGGAGTTACGAGCAGTACTTC. This encodes CASGGTSGSYEQYF.

On this clone: At one end, the junction sequence differs from germline, possibly due to a read error. This sequence joins TRBV19 and TRBJ1-1, with TRBD1 as a possible D gene (6 bases). The CDR3 covers 14 residues. Germline-derived CDR1 and CDR2 are LNHDA and SQIVND (reference sequence). CDR3 sequence reads: CASRSGGSNAEAFF. DNA for the CDR3: TGTGCCAGTAGATCTGGGGGCTCGAACGCTGAAGCTTTCTTT.

V gene TRBV4-1 combines with J gene TRBJ2-2; TRBD1 is a possible D gene (5 bases). V lost 4 bases to trimming and J lost 2 bases, with 8 bases between them. CDR1 and CDR2 (germline): MGHRA, YSYEKL. CDR3 length: 14 amino acids. CDR3 sequence (DNA): TGCGCCAGCAGCCGCGGACAAAACACCGGGGAGCTGTTTTTT. As protein: CASSRGQNTGELFF.

V gene TRBV19 combines with J gene TRBJ2-3; tentative D call: TRBD1 (6 bases). V shed 4 bases and J shed 4 bases, with 18 bases lying between them. The CDR3 covers 16 residues. Germline loops: CDR1 LNHDA, CDR2 SQIVND (reference sequence). The CDR3 reads CASSNPGQRRADTQYF. CDR3 in DNA: TGTGCCAGTAGTAACCCTGGACAGCGGCGGGCAGATACGCAGTATTTT.

CDR3 region: CASSFVLGGSHEQYF. The CDR3 coding sequence is TGTGCCAGCAGCTTCGTTCTTGGAGGGAGTCACGAGCAGTACTTC. This chain uses TRBV7-2 with TRBJ2-7; a possible D gene is TRBD2 (6 bases). There are 15 residues in the CDR3. Germline CDR1 SGHTA, CDR2 FQGNSA. V lost 3 bases and J 5 bases, leaving 17 bases between the germline ends.

This sequence joins TRBV5-1 and TRBJ2-1, with D unresolved. V lost 0 bases, J lost 8 bases, and 6 bases lay in between. The CDR3 covers 12 residues. CDR1 SGHRS and CDR2 YFSETQ come from the germline V gene. The CDR3 spells CASSLGADEQFF. In nucleotides, the CDR3 is TGCGCCAGCAGCTTGGGGGCAGATGAGCAGTTCTTC.

The chain recombines TRBV21-1 with TRBJ1-1. TRBV21-1 has pseudogene status. This CDR3 region has 14 residues. The CDR3 DNA follows: TGTGCCAGCGCGCTACGGGGGATGAACACTGAAGCTTTCTTT. Translation: CASALRGMNTEAFF.

The chain carries TRBV18 and TRBJ2-1; 7 bases line up with TRBD1. The ends lost 4 bases at V and 6 bases at J; junction bases unmatched: 6. This CDR3 contains 14 residues. Germline-derived CDR1 and CDR2 are KGHSH and LQKENI. Here the CDR3 reads CASSLGTASNEQFF. The CDR3 DNA sequence: TGTGCCAGCTCACTGGGGACAGCCTCCAATGAGCAGTTCTTC. The full variable domain, in which reference TRBV18 and TRBJ2-1 provide the parts outside the CDR3, is NAGVMQNPRHLVRRRGQEARLRCSPMKGHSHVYWYRQLPEEGLKFMVYLQKENIIDESGMPKERFSAEFPKEGPSILRIQQVVRGDSAAYFCASSLGTASNEQFFGPGTRLTVL.